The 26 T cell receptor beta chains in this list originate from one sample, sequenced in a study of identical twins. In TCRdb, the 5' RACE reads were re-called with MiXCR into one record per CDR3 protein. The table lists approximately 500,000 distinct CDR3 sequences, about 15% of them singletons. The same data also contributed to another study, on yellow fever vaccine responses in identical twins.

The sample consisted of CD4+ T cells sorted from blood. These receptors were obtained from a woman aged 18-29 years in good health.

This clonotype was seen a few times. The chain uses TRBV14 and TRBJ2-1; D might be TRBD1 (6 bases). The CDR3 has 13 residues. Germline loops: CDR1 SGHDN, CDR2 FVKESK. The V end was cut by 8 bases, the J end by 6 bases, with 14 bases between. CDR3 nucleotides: TGTGCCAGCTGGGACATTACCAGCAATGAGCAGTTCTTC. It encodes CASWDITSNEQFF.

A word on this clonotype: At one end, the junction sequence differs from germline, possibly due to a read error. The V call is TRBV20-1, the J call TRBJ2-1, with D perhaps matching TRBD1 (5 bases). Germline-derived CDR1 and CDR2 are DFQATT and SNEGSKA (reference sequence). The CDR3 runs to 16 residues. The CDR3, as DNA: TGCTGTGCTTGGGTCCGGCTGGGGCTTGCCTACAATGAGCAGTTCTTC. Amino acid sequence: CCAWVRLGLAYNEQFF.

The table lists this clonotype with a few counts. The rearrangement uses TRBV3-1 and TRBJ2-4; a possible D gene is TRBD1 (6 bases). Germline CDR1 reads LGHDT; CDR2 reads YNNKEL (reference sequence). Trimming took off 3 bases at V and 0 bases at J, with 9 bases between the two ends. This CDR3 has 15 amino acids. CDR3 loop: CASSHKGVAKNIQYF. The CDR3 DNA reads TGTGCCAGCAGCCACAAGGGGGTAGCCAAAAACATTCAGTACTTC.

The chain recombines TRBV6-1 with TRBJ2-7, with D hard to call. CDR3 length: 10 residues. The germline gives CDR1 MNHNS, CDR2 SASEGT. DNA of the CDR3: TGTGCCAGCAGTGAAGCTAAATTGCACGTC. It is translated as CASSEAKLHV.

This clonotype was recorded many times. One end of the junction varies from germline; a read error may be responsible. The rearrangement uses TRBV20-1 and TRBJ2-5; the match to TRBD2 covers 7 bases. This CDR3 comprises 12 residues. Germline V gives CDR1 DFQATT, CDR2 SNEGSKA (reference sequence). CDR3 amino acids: CSSSERGETQYF. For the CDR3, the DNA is TGCAGTTCTAGCGAGCGGGGAGAGACCCAGTACTTC.

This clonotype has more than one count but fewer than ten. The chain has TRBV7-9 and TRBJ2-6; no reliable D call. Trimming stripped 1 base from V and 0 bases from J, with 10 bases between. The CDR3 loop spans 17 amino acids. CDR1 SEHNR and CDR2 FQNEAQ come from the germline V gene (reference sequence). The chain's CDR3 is CASSLGYQSSGANVLTF. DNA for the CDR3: TGTGCCAGCAGCTTAGGATATCAAAGCTCTGGGGCCAACGTCCTGACTTTC. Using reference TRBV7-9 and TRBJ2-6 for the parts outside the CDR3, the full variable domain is DTGVSQNPRHKITKRGQNVTFRCDPISEHNRLYWYRQTLGQGPEFLTYFQNEAQLEKSRLLSDRFSAERPKGSFSTLEIQRTEQGDSAMYLCASSLGYQSSGANVLTFGAGSRLTVL.

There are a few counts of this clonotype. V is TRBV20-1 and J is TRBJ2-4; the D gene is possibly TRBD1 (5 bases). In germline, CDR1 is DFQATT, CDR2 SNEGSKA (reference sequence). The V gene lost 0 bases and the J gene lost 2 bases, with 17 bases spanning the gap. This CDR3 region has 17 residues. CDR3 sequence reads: CSARDRAPKGPKNIQYF. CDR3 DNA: TGCAGTGCTAGAGATCGGGCCCCCAAGGGGCCCAAAAACATTCAGTACTTC.

DNA for the CDR3: TGCAGTGCCAGACTAGCGGGGGCGCACTACTACGAGCAGTACGTC. It specifies CSARLAGAHYYEQYV. The rearrangement uses TRBV20-1 and TRBJ2-7, with 12 bases lining up with TRBD2. The CDR3 length is 15 residues. Germline values: CDR1 DFQATT, CDR2 SNEGSKA (reference sequence). V dropped 6 bases and J dropped 3; count of bases not matched to a gene: 9.

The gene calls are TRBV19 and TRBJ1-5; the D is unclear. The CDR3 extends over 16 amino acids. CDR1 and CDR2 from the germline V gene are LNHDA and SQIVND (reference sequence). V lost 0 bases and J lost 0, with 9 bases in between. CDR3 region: CASSIDRTNSNQPQHF. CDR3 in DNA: TGTGCCAGTAGTATAGACCGCACAAATAGCAATCAGCCCCAGCATTTT.

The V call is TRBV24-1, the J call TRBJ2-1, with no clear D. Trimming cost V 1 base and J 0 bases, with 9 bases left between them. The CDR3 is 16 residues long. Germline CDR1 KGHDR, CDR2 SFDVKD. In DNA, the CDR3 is TGTGCCACCAGTGATTTTTCCACGAGCTCCTACAATGAGCAGTTCTTC. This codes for CATSDFSTSSYNEQFF.

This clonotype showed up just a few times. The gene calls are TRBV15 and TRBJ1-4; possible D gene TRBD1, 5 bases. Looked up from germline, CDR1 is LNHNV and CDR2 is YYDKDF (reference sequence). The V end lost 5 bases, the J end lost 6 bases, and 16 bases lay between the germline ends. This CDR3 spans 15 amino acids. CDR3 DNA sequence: TGTGCCACCAGCCGTTCCCCAGGGTGGGATGAAAAACTGTTTTTT. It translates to CATSRSPGWDEKLFF.

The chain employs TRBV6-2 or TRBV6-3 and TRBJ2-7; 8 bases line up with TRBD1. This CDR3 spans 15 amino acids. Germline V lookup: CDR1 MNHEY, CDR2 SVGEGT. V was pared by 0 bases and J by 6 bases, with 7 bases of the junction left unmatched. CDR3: CASSYSAGTGTEQYF. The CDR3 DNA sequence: TGTGCCAGCAGTTACTCGGCGGGGACAGGCACCGAGCAGTACTTC.

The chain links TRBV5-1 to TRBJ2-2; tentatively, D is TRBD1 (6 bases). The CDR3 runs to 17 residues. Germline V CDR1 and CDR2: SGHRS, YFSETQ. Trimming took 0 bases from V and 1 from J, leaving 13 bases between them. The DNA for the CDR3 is TGCGCCAGCAGCTTGGAATGGGGGCTCATGAACACCGGGGAGCTGTTTTTT. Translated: CASSLEWGLMNTGELFF.

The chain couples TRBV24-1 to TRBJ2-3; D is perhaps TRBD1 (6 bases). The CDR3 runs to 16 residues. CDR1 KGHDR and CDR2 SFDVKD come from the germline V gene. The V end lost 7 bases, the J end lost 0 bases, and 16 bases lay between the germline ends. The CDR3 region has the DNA TGTGCCACCAGCGATCCTCCCCAGGGGAGCACAGATACGCAGTATTTT. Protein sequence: CATSDPPQGSTDTQYF.

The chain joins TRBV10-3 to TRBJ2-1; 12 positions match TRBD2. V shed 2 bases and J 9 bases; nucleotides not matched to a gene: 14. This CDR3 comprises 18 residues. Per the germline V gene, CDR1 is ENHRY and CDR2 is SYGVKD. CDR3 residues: CAISELWTSGAGRGEQFF. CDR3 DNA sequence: TGTGCCATCAGTGAGCTGTGGACTAGCGGGGCAGGCCGTGGTGAGCAGTTCTTC.

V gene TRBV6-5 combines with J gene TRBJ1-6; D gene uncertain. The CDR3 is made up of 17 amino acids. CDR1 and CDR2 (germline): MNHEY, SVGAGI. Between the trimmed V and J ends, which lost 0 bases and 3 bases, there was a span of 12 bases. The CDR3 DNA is TGTGCCAGCAGTTACTCCTTTTATGGCGTCTATAATTCACCCCTCCACTTT. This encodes CASSYSFYGVYNSPLHF.

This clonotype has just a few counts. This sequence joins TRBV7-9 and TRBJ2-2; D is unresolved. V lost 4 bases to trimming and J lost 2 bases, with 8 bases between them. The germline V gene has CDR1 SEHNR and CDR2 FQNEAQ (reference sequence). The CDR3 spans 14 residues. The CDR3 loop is CASSSSENTGELFF. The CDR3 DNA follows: TGTGCCAGCAGCTCCTCAGAAAACACCGGGGAGCTGTTTTTT.

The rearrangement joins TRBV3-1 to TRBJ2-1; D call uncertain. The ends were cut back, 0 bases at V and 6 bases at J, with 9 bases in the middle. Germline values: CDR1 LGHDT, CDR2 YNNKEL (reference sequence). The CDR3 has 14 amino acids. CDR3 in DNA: TGTGCCAGCAGCCAAGATTGGGTCAGCAATGAGCAGTTCTTC. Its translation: CASSQDWVSNEQFF.

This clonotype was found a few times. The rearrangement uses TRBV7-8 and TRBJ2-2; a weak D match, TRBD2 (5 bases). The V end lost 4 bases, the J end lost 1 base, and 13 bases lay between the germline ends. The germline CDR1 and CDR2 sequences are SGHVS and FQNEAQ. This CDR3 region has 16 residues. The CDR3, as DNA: TGTGCCAGCAGCTCCGGACCGGCGGGGAACACCGGGGAGCTGTTTTTT. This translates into CASSSGPAGNTGELFF. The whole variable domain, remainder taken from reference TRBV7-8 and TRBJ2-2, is GAGVSQSPRYKVAKRGQDVALRCDPISGHVSLFWYQQALGQGPEFLTYFQNEAQLDKSGLPSDRFFAERPEGSVSTLKIQRTQQEDSAVYLCASSSGPAGNTGELFFGEGSRLTVL.

The CDR3 DNA sequence: TGTGCCAGCAGCGGAATTTCGAACAGGGGGGTAGCGGGGAAGCAGTACGTC. It specifies CASSGISNRGVAGKQYV. V gene TRBV12-3 or TRBV12-4 combines with J gene TRBJ2-7; tentatively, D is TRBD1 or TRBD2 (8 bases each). The CDR3 consists of 17 residues. Trimming cost V 6 bases and J 8 bases, with 29 bases left between them.

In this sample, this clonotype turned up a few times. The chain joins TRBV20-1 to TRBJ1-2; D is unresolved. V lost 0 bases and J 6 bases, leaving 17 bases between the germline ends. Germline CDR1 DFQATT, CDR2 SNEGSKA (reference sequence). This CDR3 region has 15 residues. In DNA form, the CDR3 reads TGCAGTGCTAGAGATTCAACCGGACTCTTCGATGGCTACACCTTC. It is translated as CSARDSTGLFDGYTF.

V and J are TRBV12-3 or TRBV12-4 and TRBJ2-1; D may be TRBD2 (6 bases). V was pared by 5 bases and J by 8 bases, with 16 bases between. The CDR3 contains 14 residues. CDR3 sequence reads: CASSVTRRRDEQFF. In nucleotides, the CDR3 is TGTGCCAGCAGTGTGACTAGGAGGAGGGATGAGCAGTTCTTC.

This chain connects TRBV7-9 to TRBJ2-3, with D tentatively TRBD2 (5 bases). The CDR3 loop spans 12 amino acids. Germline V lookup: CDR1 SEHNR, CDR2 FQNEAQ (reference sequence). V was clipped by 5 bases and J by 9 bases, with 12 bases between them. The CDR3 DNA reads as TGTGCCAGCAGCACAAACTCGGGGACGCAGTATTTT. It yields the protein CASSTNSGTQYF.

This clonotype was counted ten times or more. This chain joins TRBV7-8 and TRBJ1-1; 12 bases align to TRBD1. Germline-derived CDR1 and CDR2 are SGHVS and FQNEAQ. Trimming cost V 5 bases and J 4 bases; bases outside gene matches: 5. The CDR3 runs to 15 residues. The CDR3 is CASSLGQGAGTEAFF. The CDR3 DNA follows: TGTGCCAGCAGCCTGGGACAGGGGGCTGGCACTGAAGCTTTCTTT.

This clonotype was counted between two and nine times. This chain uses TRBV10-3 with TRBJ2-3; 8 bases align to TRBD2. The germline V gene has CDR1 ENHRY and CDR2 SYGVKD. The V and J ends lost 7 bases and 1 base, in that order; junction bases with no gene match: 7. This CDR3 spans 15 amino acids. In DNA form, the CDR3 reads TGTGCCATCACCGAGGGAGCGGGGGGCACAGATACGCAGTATTTT. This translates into CAITEGAGGTDTQYF.

Here the CDR3 reads CASSQAVSGSYEQYF. The CDR3 bases are TGTGCCAGCAGCCAAGCGGTTAGCGGGAGCTACGAGCAGTACTTC. The V and J genes are TRBV3-1 and TRBJ2-7; 9 nucleotides line up with TRBD2. Germline CDR1 LGHDT, CDR2 YNNKEL (reference sequence). The CDR3 consists of 15 residues. V dropped 1 base and J dropped 3; count of bases not matched to a gene: 4.